This T cell receptor (beta chain) was recorded in a study of T-cell reconstitution after alpha-beta-depleted transplantation in children (dated by TCRdb to the mid-2010s). Regarding the complete study: T-cell immune reconstitution after TCRalphabeta/CD19-depleted allogeneic hematopoietic cell transplantation in children was quantitatively tracked in the study by means of TCR repertoire profiling.

Ten or more counts support this clonotype. The clone's antigen remains unknown. No base quality information exists; no much larger clone differs at one position. The germline V gene supplies CDR1 SGHRS and CDR2 YFSETQ. V and J lose 6 bases and 5 bases, and a span of 15 bases separates them. Measured from the cysteine to the phenylalanine, the CDR3 is 14 residues long. Only CDR3 DNA remains: 42 bases, in frame from the first base. The method behind the library was PCR. The sequencing machine was an Illumina HiSeq 2500. TCR library preparation used molecular barcoding, with unique molecular identifiers applied to normalize quantification of the TCRbeta repertoire. Using fastp at Q25 and MiXCR, TCRdb reprocessed the public reads and kept productive beta chains. Each entry merges the rows of one CDR3 protein and shows their most common DNA and genes. The sample has roughly 300,000 distinct CDR3 sequences on record, about a tenth of them singletons. The top ten constitute around 2.4% of the sample.

The chain is made from TRBV5-1 and TRBJ2-1; TRBD1 is a weak D gene call, 5 bases matching. This clonotype was obtained from a human donor who donated a stem cell graft to a child with acute lymphoblastic leukemia. The sample consisted of PBMCs from the stem cell graft donor, taken from the stem cell graft. DNA sequence: TGCGCCAGCACCCTTGGACAAACCGACAATGAGCAGTTCTTC. Translated, it gives CASTLGQTDNEQFF. Where the CDR3 stops, the reference TRBV5-1 and TRBJ2-1 genes take over; the full variable domain is KAGVTQTPRYLIKTRGQQVTLSCSPISGHRSVSWYQQTPGQGLQFLFEYFSETQRNKGNFPGRFSGRQFSNSRSEMNVSTLELGDSALYLCASTLGQTDNEQFFGPGTRLTVL.